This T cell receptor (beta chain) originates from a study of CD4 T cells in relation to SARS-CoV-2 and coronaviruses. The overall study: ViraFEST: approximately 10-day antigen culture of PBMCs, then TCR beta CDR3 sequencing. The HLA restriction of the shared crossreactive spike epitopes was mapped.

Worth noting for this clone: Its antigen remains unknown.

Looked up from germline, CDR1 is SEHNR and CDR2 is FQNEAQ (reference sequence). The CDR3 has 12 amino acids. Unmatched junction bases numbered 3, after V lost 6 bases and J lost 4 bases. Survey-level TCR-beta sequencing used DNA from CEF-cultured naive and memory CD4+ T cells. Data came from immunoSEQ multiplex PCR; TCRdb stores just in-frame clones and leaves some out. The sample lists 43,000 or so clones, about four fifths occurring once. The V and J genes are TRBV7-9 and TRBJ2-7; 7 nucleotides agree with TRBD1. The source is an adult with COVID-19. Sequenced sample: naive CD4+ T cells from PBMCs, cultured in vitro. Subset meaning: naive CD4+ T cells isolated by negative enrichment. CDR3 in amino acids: CASRGRGYEQYF. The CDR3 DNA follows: TGTGCCAGCAGAGGCAGGGGGTACGAGCAGTACTTC.